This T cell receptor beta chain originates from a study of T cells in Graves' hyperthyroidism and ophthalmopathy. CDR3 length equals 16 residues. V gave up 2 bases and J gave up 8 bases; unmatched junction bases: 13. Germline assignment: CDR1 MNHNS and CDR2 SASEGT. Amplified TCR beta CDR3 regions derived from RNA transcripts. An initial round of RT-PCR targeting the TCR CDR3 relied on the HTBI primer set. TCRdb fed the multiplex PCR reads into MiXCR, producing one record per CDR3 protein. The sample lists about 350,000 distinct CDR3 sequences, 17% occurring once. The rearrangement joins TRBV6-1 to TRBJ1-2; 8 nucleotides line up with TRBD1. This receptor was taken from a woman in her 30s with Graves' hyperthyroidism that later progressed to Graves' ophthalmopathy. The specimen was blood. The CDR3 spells CASSEHRGTGREGYTF. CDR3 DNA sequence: TGTGCCAGCAGTGAACATAGAGGGACAGGTCGAGAAGGCTACACCTTC.